These 6 T cell receptor beta chains originate from one sample sequenced in a study of CD8 T cells in ankylosing spondylitis. TCRdb analysed the 5' RACE reads with MiXCR anew, one entry per CDR3 protein. The sample records about 250,000 distinct CDR3 sequences, roughly a tenth being singletons. The sequencing sample was made of blood, either unsorted or a sorted T cell fraction (not recorded which). All receptors derive from a male donor with ankylosing spondylitis or in good health (not recorded which).

This clonotype was observed a handful of times. The J gene is TRBJ2-3, the V gene TRBV6-4; 11 bases are a match to TRBD2. The CDR3 runs 15 residues. J lost 2 bases, V lost 3 bases, and 1 base had no gene match. Germline-derived CDR1 and CDR2 are MRHNA and SNTAGT. The CDR3: CASSDSGGATDTQYF. The DNA of the CDR3 is TGTGCCAGCAGTGATAGCGGGGGGGCCACAGATACGCAGTATTTT.

The chain uses TRBV12-3 or TRBV12-4 and TRBJ2-4; no reliable D call. The CDR3 is 17 amino acids. With 0 bases removed from V and 0 bases from J, the gap between germline ends came to 12 bases. The CDR3 sequence is CASSLAPFRLAKNIQYF. CDR3 DNA sequence: TGTGCCAGCAGTTTAGCACCGTTCAGGCTAGCCAAAAACATTCAGTACTTC.

This clonotype was observed many times. V gene TRBV3-1 combines with J gene TRBJ1-1; no clear D gene. V lost 1 base and J 10 bases, leaving 10 bases between the germline ends. This CDR3 comprises 12 residues. Germline CDR1 is LGHDT and CDR2 is YNNKEL (reference sequence). In DNA form, the CDR3 reads TGTGCCAGCAGCCAAGTCGGTGAGAGAGCTTTCTTT. Translated: CASSQVGERAFF. The entire variable domain, with the rest obtained from reference TRBV3-1 and TRBJ1-1, is as follows: DTAVSQTPKYLVTQMGNDKSIKCEQNLGHDTMYWYKQDSKKFLKIMFSYNNKELIINETVPNRFSPKSPDKAHLNLHINSLELGDSAVYFCASSQVGERAFFGQGTRLTVV.

The table lists this clonotype with many counts. The chain is built from TRBV30 and TRBJ2-5; 10 nucleotides match TRBD2. After removal of 2 bases from V and 5 bases from J, the junction contained 8 bases not matched to a gene. Germline loops: CDR1 GTSNPN, CDR2 SVGIG (reference sequence). The CDR3 contains 15 residues. CDR3 protein: CAWSSLAGWMETQYF. CDR3 sequence (DNA): TGTGCCTGGAGTTCACTAGCGGGGTGGATGGAGACCCAGTACTTC.

The chain links TRBV20-1 to TRBJ2-7; 10 nucleotides match TRBD1. Losses at the gene ends were 8 bases for V and 6 bases for J; bases not matched to a gene: 10. The germline gives CDR1 DFQATT, CDR2 SNEGSKA (reference sequence). The CDR3 loop spans 13 amino acids. CDR3 protein: CSSRDRGKGEQYF. In DNA, the CDR3 is TGCAGTTCCCGGGACAGGGGAAAAGGCGAGCAGTACTTC.

CDR3 in amino acids: CASSQETSGRTFF. The CDR3 region has the DNA TGTGCCAGCAGCCAAGAAACTAGCGGGAGAACTTTCTTC. The J gene is TRBJ2-1, the V gene TRBV3-1, with 11 nucleotides matching TRBD2. The J segment lost 16 bases and the V segment lost 0 bases, leaving 5 bases of the junction unmatched. Germline V gene lookup returns CDR1 LGHDT and CDR2 YNNKEL (reference sequence). This CDR3 has 13 amino acids.